The following is a T cell receptor (beta chain) sequence with its context. The data derive from a study of blood T cell repertoires in COVID-19. About the study: Samples came from the United States, Italy and Spain, spanning acute and convalescent COVID-19. T cells, B-cell-depleted T cells, or PBMCs supplied cDNA or gDNA.

In the study's own analysis: By means of reference gene primer amplification, nucleated cell counts were estimated. Here immunoSEQ multiplex PCR was the method, and the copy in TCRdb shows in-frame clones only, minus some. That table is the source of V, J and clone size, and D and trimming were worked out from the DNA. The profile shows around 250,000 clones, roughly 86% of them singletons. Sequenced sample: peripheral blood. This TCR was sampled from a woman in her seventies with active or convalescent COVID-19.

In nucleotides, the CDR3 is TGTGCCACCAGCAGAGGACAGGGATATACGAACACTGAAGCTTTCTTT. Its protein product is CATSRGQGYTNTEAFF. The chain employs TRBV15 and TRBJ1-1; 7 positions agree with TRBD1. Looked up from germline, CDR1 is LNHNV and CDR2 is YYDKDF (reference sequence). With V trimmed by 1 base and J by 1 base, 6 bases remained unmatched. The CDR3 has 16 amino acids.